One and the same sample provided the 28 T cell receptor beta chains below, sequenced in a study of Ad26.COV2.S vaccination and SARS-CoV-2 variants. The treatment is: around 19 received Ad26.COV2.S at low or high dose, single or two shots; about 5 received placebo; per-sample allocation not given. Day 63 after the first injection of vaccine or placebo was the sampling time. Only in-frame clones appear in the TCRdb table, and some are missing; sequencing was by immunoSEQ multiplex PCR. There are roughly 410,000 clones in the sample; about four fifths occur only once, and about 7.4% lies in the top ten. The material sequenced was peripheral blood, taken in a trial of Ad26.COV2.S vaccine versus placebo. These receptors all stem from a person aged 18-60 years who received the Ad26.COV2.S COVID-19 vaccine or a placebo.

This sequence joins TRBV7-6 and TRBJ2-7; the match to TRBD2 covers 11 bases. CDR3 length equals 16 residues. With 5 bases clipped from V and 4 bases from J, the junction kept 10 bases outside the gene matches. CDR1 is SGHVS and CDR2 is FNYEAQ in the germline V gene. The CDR3, as DNA: TGTGCCAGCAGCCCAGAGGTACTAGCGGGAGCTTACGAGCAGTACTTC. It yields the protein CASSPEVLAGAYEQYF.

This clone was observed once. The J gene is TRBJ1-5, the V gene TRBV18, with D maybe TRBD1 (5 bases). Germline CDR1 reads KGHSH; CDR2 reads LQKENI. Trimming stripped 8 bases from V and 2 bases from J, with 13 bases between. The CDR3 is 14 residues long. This chain's CDR3 is CASRTGPGNQPQHF. CDR3 in DNA: TGTGCCAGCCGGACGGGGCCCGGCAATCAGCCCCAGCATTTT.

The genes are TRBV30 and TRBJ1-5; 8 nucleotides match TRBD1. This CDR3 comprises 14 residues. The germline V gene encodes CDR1 GTSNPN and CDR2 SVGIG (reference sequence). The J segment lost 4 bases and the V segment lost 2 bases, leaving 4 bases of the junction unmatched. The CDR3 sequence: CAWSLRTGNQPQHF. CDR3 nucleotides: TGTGCCTGGAGTTTAAGGACAGGGAATCAGCCCCAGCATTTT. Combining the CDR3 with reference TRBV30 and TRBJ1-5 gives the whole variable domain SQTIHQWPATLVQPVGSPLSLECTVEGTSNPNLYWYRQAAGRGLQLLFYSVGIGQISSEVPQNLSASRPQDRQFILSSKKLLLSDSGFYLCAWSLRTGNQPQHFGDGTRLSIL.

The DNA for the CDR3 is TGTGCCAGTAGTTCCCGAGGGTTAGGGGCCTATCAGCCCCAGCATTTT. Protein sequence: CASSSRGLGAYQPQHF. The chain employs TRBV19 and TRBJ1-5, with D perhaps TRBD1 (5 bases). Trimming stripped 5 bases from V and 5 bases from J, with 19 bases between. The CDR3 runs 16 residues. The V gene's germline CDR1 is LNHDA and CDR2 SQIVND (reference sequence).

The V and J genes are TRBV19 and TRBJ1-3; D not resolved. CDR3 length: 13 residues. The V end lost 4 bases, the J end lost 0 bases, and 4 bases lay between the germline ends. CDR1 and CDR2 from the germline V gene are LNHDA and SQIVND (reference sequence). CDR3 region: CASSKASGNTIYF. The CDR3 nucleotides are TGTGCCAGTAGTAAGGCCTCTGGAAACACCATATATTTT. Together with reference TRBV19 and TRBJ1-3, the CDR3 gives the full variable domain: DGGITQSPKYLFRKEGQNVTLSCEQNLNHDAMYWYRQDPGQGLRLIYYSQIVNDFQKGDIAEGYSVSREKKESFPLTVTSAQKNPTAFYLCASSKASGNTIYFGEGSWLTVV.

The V call is TRBV30, the J call TRBJ1-5; tentative D call: TRBD1 (6 bases). This CDR3 has 13 amino acids. CDR1 and CDR2 from the germline V gene are GTSNPN and SVGIG (reference sequence). Trimming shortened V by 1 base and J by 5 bases, and 9 bases separated the two germline ends. The CDR3 reads CAWSGGTHQPQHF. DNA for the CDR3: TGTGCCTGGAGTGGAGGGACACATCAGCCCCAGCATTTT.

The chain combines TRBV20-1 with TRBJ2-7; D unresolved. This CDR3 is 11 amino acids long. Germline CDR1 and CDR2: DFQATT and SNEGSKA (reference sequence). Trimming removed 1 base at V and 6 bases at J, with 7 bases between. The CDR3 here is CSARAAPEQYF. The CDR3 region has the DNA TGCAGTGCTAGAGCCGCCCCCGAGCAGTACTTC.

On this clone: A read error may account for a junction end that differs from germline. The chain uses TRBV10-2 and TRBJ2-1; 9 positions match TRBD2. CDR1 WSHSY and CDR2 SAAADI come from the germline V gene. The CDR3 contains 14 residues. The CDR3: CASSEGMSGRRGIF. The CDR3 bases are TGCGCCAGCAGTGAGGGTATGAGCGGGAGGAGGGGAATCTTC.

The chain is built from TRBV5-1 and TRBJ2-7; possible D gene TRBD1, 5 bases. Trimming removed 4 bases at V and 6 bases at J, with 14 bases between. Germline-derived CDR1 and CDR2 are SGHRS and YFSETQ. This CDR3 is built from 13 residues. The DNA of the CDR3 is TGCGCCAGCAGCCCGGACAAGGAAGGCGAGCAGTACTTC. Amino acids: CASSPDKEGEQYF.

V is TRBV14 and J is TRBJ2-7; possibly TRBD2 for D (5 bases). Germline loops: CDR1 SGHDN, CDR2 FVKESK. Trimming took off 2 bases at V and 3 bases at J, with 14 bases between the two ends. This CDR3 region has 15 residues. The CDR3 loop is CASSQTLSGGYEQYF. CDR3 sequence (DNA): TGTGCCAGCAGCCAAACGTTAAGCGGAGGCTACGAGCAGTACTTC. Combining the CDR3 with reference TRBV14 and TRBJ2-7 gives the whole variable domain EAGVTQFPSHSVIEKGQTVTLRCDPISGHDNLYWYRRVMGKEIKFLLHFVKESKQDESGMPNNRFLAERTGGTYSTLKVQPAELEDSGVYFCASSQTLSGGYEQYFGPGTRLTVT.

This chain joins TRBV19 and TRBJ2-1; TRBD2 agrees at 14 bases. With 4 bases clipped from V and 9 bases from J, the junction kept 8 bases outside the gene matches. Germline-derived CDR1 and CDR2 are LNHDA and SQIVND (reference sequence). The CDR3 loop spans 16 amino acids. CDR3 sequence: CASSKGLAGDSGEQFF. DNA of the CDR3: TGTGCCAGTAGTAAGGGACTAGCGGGAGACTCCGGTGAGCAGTTCTTC.

This clone was detected a few times. The CDR3 loop reads CASSSGLAGVEKGTQYF. CDR3 DNA sequence: TGTGCCAGCAGCTCCGGACTAGCGGGAGTTGAGAAGGGGACCCAGTACTTC. The rearrangement links TRBV11-2 to TRBJ2-5, with 13 bases that match TRBD2. Trimming at V came to 4 bases and at J to 7 bases, leaving 12 bases not matched to a gene. Germline loops: CDR1 SGHAT, CDR2 FQNNGV. The CDR3 contains 17 residues.

This chain links TRBV20-1 with TRBJ1-2; D ambiguous. Trimming took 3 bases from V and 8 from J, leaving 16 bases between them. The CDR3 spans 13 residues. Germline V gene lookup returns CDR1 DFQATT and CDR2 SNEGSKA (reference sequence). CDR3 nucleotides: TGCAGTGCTAGTCGGCCTCCGCTAGTGGGCTACACCTTC. Its translation: CSASRPPLVGYTF.

DNA for the CDR3: TGTGCCAGCAGCGTGGACTTCCAAGAGACCCAGTACTTC. Translation: CASSVDFQETQYF. The chain combines TRBV5-4 with TRBJ2-5, with a possible D match to TRBD2 (5 bases). V was cut by 4 bases and J by 1 base, with 8 bases left in between. This CDR3 is 13 amino acids long. Germline V gene data show CDR1 as SGHNT and CDR2 as YYREEE (reference sequence). Full variable domain (remainder filled in from reference TRBV5-4 and TRBJ2-5): ETGVTQSPTHLIKTRGQQVTLRCSSQSGHNTVSWYQQALGQGPQFIFQYYREEENGRGNFPPRFSGLQFPNYSSELNVNALELDDSALYLCASSVDFQETQYFGPGTRLLVL.

The rearrangement uses TRBV4-2 and TRBJ2-3, with TRBD1 as a possible D gene (6 bases). The CDR3 extends over 19 amino acids. The germline gives CDR1 LGHNA, CDR2 YNFKEQ. Trimming removed 2 bases at V and 4 bases at J, with 25 bases between. CDR3 sequence: CASSQRLSGTLDRADTQYF. The CDR3 nucleotides read TGTGCCAGCAGCCAAAGATTATCCGGGACATTAGACCGCGCAGATACGCAGTATTTT.

V is TRBV27 and J is TRBJ1-4, with D hard to call. CDR3 size: 15 residues. The germline V gene encodes CDR1 MNHEY and CDR2 SMNVEV (reference sequence). The germline V and J ends were trimmed by 0 bases and 6 bases, with 11 bases remaining between them. The CDR3 DNA reads as TGTGCCAGCAGTTTATCCGTAGGGCGGCATGAAAAACTGTTTTTT. Protein product: CASSLSVGRHEKLFF.

V is TRBV5-1 and J is TRBJ2-5; 11 nucleotides align to TRBD2. V dropped 1 base and J dropped 2; count of bases not matched to a gene: 4. The CDR3 length is 16 residues. Germline V lookup: CDR1 SGHRS, CDR2 YFSETQ. The CDR3 loop is CASSLILAGAQETQYF. As DNA, the CDR3 is TGCGCCAGCAGCTTGATACTAGCGGGGGCTCAAGAGACCCAGTACTTC.

This chain connects TRBV6-4 to TRBJ2-1; D gene uncertain. Germline V gene data show CDR1 as MRHNA and CDR2 as SNTAGT. This CDR3 has 14 amino acids. The V gene lost 3 bases and the J gene lost 7 bases, with 13 bases spanning the gap. The chain's CDR3 is CASSEFGGQNEQFF. The CDR3 nucleotides read TGTGCCAGCAGTGAGTTCGGTGGTCAAAATGAGCAGTTCTTC.

This chain connects TRBV6-5 to TRBJ2-3; weak D call: TRBD1 (5 bases). The CDR3 spans 15 residues. Looked up from germline, CDR1 is MNHEY and CDR2 is SVGAGI. The V gene lost 0 bases and the J gene lost 2 bases, with 9 bases spanning the gap. CDR3 loop: CASSYSIGDTDTQYF. CDR3 in DNA: TGTGCCAGCAGTTACTCGATAGGGGACACAGATACGCAGTATTTT.

The table lists this clone with a few counts. The same CDR3 also results from other DNA sequences found in this sample. The V gene is TRBV11-2, the J gene TRBJ2-7, with 10 bases fitting TRBD2. The V gene's germline CDR1 is SGHAT and CDR2 FQNNGV. This CDR3 region has 14 residues. V shed 5 bases and J 2 bases; nucleotides not matched to a gene: 3. CDR3: CASSLSGGAYEQYF. The CDR3 bases are TGTGCCAGCAGCCTCAGCGGGGGGGCCTACGAGCAGTACTTC.

The chain recombines TRBV11-3 with TRBJ2-1; 10 bases align to TRBD1. This CDR3 is 15 amino acids long. CDR1 SGHNT and CDR2 YENEEA come from the germline V gene. J was trimmed by 7 bases and V by 1 base; bases with no gene match: 4. The CDR3 DNA reads TGTGCCAGCAGCTTAGGACAGGGGGCGCGAAATGAGCAGTTCTTC. The encoded protein is CASSLGQGARNEQFF.

This chain links TRBV24-1 with TRBJ2-5; 12 nucleotides line up with TRBD1. Germline loops: CDR1 KGHDR, CDR2 SFDVKD. This CDR3 has 15 amino acids. With V trimmed by 3 bases and J by 6 bases, 4 bases remained unmatched. CDR3 loop: CATSDTGTGGQTQYF. The CDR3 DNA follows: TGTGCCACCAGTGATACCGGGACAGGGGGCCAGACCCAGTACTTC.

The table lists this clone with a count of one. The chain uses TRBV6-5 and TRBJ1-5, with TRBD1 matching over 10 bases. Unmatched junction bases numbered 7, after V lost 10 bases and J lost 1 base. Per the germline V gene, CDR1 is MNHEY and CDR2 is SVGAGI. CDR3 size: 15 residues. The CDR3 loop reads CATGRGQGSNQPQHF. CDR3 nucleotide sequence: TGTGCCACCGGAAGGGGACAGGGGAGCAATCAGCCCCAGCATTTT.

The CDR3 sequence: CASSPDRGRNYGYTF. The CDR3 nucleotides read TGTGCCAGCTCACCTGACAGGGGACGGAACTATGGCTACACCTTC. This chain uses TRBV18 with TRBJ1-2, with TRBD1 matching 8 bases. Germline values: CDR1 KGHSH, CDR2 LQKENI. Trimming at V came to 3 bases and at J to 2 bases, leaving 5 bases not matched to a gene. This CDR3 spans 15 amino acids.

The V call is TRBV4-3, the J call TRBJ2-3, with D hard to call. Germline V gives CDR1 LGHNA, CDR2 YSLEER. The V end was cut by 0 bases, the J end by 7 bases, with 8 bases between. The CDR3 spans 13 residues. CDR3 nucleotides: TGCGCCAGCAGCCAAGAGACCCTACATACGCAGTATTTT. Amino acid sequence: CASSQETLHTQYF.

J is TRBJ1-2 and V is TRBV5-1; no clear D gene. The CDR3 extends over 14 amino acids. Trimming pared 4 bases from V and 6 bases from J, leaving 16 bases between. The germline CDR1 and CDR2 sequences are SGHRS and YFSETQ. The CDR3 DNA sequence: TGCGCCAGCAGCCCCCCGGGTACCGGCCATGGCTACACCTTC. Amino acids: CASSPPGTGHGYTF.

The V and J genes are TRBV5-6 and TRBJ2-1; D unclear. V lost 0 bases and J lost 13, with 20 bases in between. This CDR3 has 15 amino acids. Germline V gives CDR1 SGHDT, CDR2 YYEEEE. The CDR3 DNA reads as TGTGCCAGCAGCTTGGCTACCTCAAATAACCGCGGCCAGTTCTTC. Translation gives CASSLATSNNRGQFF.

The gene calls are TRBV27 and TRBJ2-5, with D perhaps given as TRBD1 or TRBD2 (5 bases each). V dropped 6 bases and J dropped 9 bases, with 14 bases sitting between them. Germline V gene lookup returns CDR1 MNHEY and CDR2 SMNVEV (reference sequence). CDR3 length: 12 amino acids. CDR3 loop: CASSSMLGAQYF. The CDR3 nucleotides are TGTGCCAGCAGCAGCATGTTGGGGGCCCAGTACTTC.